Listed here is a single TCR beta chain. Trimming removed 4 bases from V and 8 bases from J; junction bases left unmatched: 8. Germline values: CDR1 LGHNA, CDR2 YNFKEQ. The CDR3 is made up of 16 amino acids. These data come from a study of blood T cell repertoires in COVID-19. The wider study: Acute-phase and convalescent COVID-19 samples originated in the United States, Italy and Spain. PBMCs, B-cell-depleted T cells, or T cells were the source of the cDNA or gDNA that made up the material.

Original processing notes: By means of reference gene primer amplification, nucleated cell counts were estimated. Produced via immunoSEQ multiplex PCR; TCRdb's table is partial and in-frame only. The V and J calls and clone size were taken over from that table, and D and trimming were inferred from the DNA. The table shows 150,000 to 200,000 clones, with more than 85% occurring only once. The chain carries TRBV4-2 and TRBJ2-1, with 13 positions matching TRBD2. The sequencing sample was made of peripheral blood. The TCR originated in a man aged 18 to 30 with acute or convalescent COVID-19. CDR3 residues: CASSPELAGGHHEQFF. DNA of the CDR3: TGTGCCAGCAGCCCAGAACTAGCGGGGGGGCATCATGAGCAGTTCTTC.